These T cell receptor beta chains were read from a single sample in a study of T cells after yellow fever vaccination. One entry per CDR3 protein, called by TCRdb with MiXCR from the 5' RACE reads. This repertoire shows about 240,000 distinct CDR3 sequences, roughly 3.5% found once; its top ten account for around a fifth. The source was PBMCs, collected 15 days after the yellow fever booster vaccination. The receptors were gathered from a man between 18 and 35 years old who received the YFV17D yellow fever vaccine. CDR3s include the opening cysteine and the closing phenylalanine or tryptophan. Each record gives: V gene, CDR3 protein.

TRBV29-1 CSVGLAGGRETQYF
TRBV3-1 CASSQDPGSRETQYF
TRBV4-3 CASSQDPRGGANEQFF
TRBV15 CATSSGSSGELFF
TRBV5-6 CASSGGGAYSSQETQYF
TRBV4-1 CASSQAPPEGYEQYF
TRBV6-1 CASSETPAGTGELFF
TRBV6-2/TRBV6-3 CASSYDSVYQETQYF
TRBV5-1 CASIGDSYEQYF
TRBV12-3/TRBV12-4 CASGIRRGLQPQHF
TRBV6-6 CASSYSAGLAGLNEQFF
TRBV9 CASSGDVANTNNEQFF
TRBV25-1 CASSLGRGVDTQYF
TRBV11-2 CASSFGGPKNIQYF
TRBV5-1 CASRIGSGEDTQYF
TRBV2 CASSGSETQYF
TRBV5-4 CASSLGASGGYNEQFF
TRBV27 CASSSRQGASYNEQFF
TRBV7-2 CASSLAVDGYTF
TRBV19 CASSNRGSTGELFF
TRBV4-2 CASSQEWSVDEQYF
TRBV7-2 CASSSPTGLDYEQYF
TRBV29-1 CSAEGGGGEKLFF
TRBV20-1 CSAPQRQGGADTQYF
TRBV2 CASRASNEQFF
TRBV7-2 CASSQGSGYGYTF
TRBV5-4 CASSAPGTQETQYF
TRBV5-1 CASSHGGRSGELFF
TRBV7-2 CASSFFWSGANVLTF
TRBV10-1 CASSESGYEQYF
TRBV20-1 CSARATSGGETQYF
TRBV4-2 CASSQEGGGSYEQYF
TRBV5-1 CASSLGQDVDEQFF
TRBV29-1 CSVEWLRDRNYEQYF
TRBV4-3 CASSQDLEQPQHF
TRBV5-1 CASSGDRGPLDYGYTF
TRBV11-1 CASSLTLAAETQYF
TRBV7-2 CASSLIAGGLTDTQYF
TRBV4-3 CASSQDPTAPLHF
TRBV5-4 CASSPPLADTQNF